The T cell receptor beta chain under discussion was sequenced for a study of CD8 T cells in ankylosing spondylitis. Study-wide findings and caveats: A motif of eight or nine highly homologous TCR beta variants was seen as apparently characteristic of ankylosing spondylitis blood. Earlier authors reported some of these motif variants in reactive arthritis synovial fluid and blood.

Each TCR beta library was made by quantitative 5'-RACE that incorporated molecular barcodes. TCRdb redid the calling of the 5' RACE reads with MiXCR, one entry per CDR3 protein. The sample contains about 240,000 distinct CDR3 sequences, about 10% of which appear only once. Germline V lookup: CDR1 MNHEY, CDR2 SMNVEV (reference sequence). V lost 0 bases and J lost 6; bases outside the gene matches: 0. This CDR3 has 14 amino acids. As concerns this clonotype: Its antigen is still unknown.

The TCR sequence derives from a male donor with ankylosing spondylitis or in good health (not recorded which). What was sequenced was blood, either unsorted or a sorted T cell fraction (not recorded which). This chain connects TRBV27 to TRBJ1-5; TRBD1 aligns across 9 bases. In DNA form, the CDR3 reads TGTGCCAGCAGTTTATCGACAGGGGGTCAGCCCCAGCATTTT. Translation gives CASSLSTGGQPQHF.